This T cell receptor beta chain emerged from a study of blood T cell repertoires in COVID-19. Study in general: Nucleic acid was either cDNA or gDNA, and it came from T cells, B-cell-depleted T cells, or PBMCs.

Clones were sequenced by immunoSEQ multiplex PCR, and TCRdb holds only the in-frame ones, with some missing. The sample lists 40,000 to 55,000 clones; about 92% were seen once. V was cut by 4 bases and J by 1 base, with 11 bases left in between. The CDR3 extends over 15 amino acids. Germline V lookup: CDR1 SGHRS, CDR2 YFSETQ. This TCR derives from a man between 45 and 60 years old with COVID-19, enrolled during active disease. This chain uses TRBV5-1 with TRBJ2-2, with D possibly matching TRBD2 (5 bases). Sequenced sample: peripheral blood. CDR3: CASSPEVGNTGELFF. The CDR3, as DNA: TGCGCCAGCAGCCCGGAGGTGGGGAACACCGGGGAGCTGTTTTTT.